This T cell receptor (beta chain) was sequenced in a study of cytomegalovirus exposure and HLA in healthy donors. The overall study: Researchers previously reported finding 90 million to 120 million unique TCR beta sequences from about 179 million T cells.

In germline, CDR1 is SGHVS, CDR2 FNYEAQ. This CDR3 has 16 residues. The V gene end was trimmed by 5 bases and the J gene end by 1 base; junction bases not matched to a gene: 3. A multiplex PCR was run with 60 Vbeta primers and 13 Jbeta primers. Profiled with immunoSEQ multiplex PCR; TCRdb holds only in-frame clones, not every one. The table lists some 170,000 clones, roughly 77% of them singletons. Comment on this clone: Its cognate antigen is unknown.

Study-level results: Published work reported that the classifier diagnosed cytomegalovirus status with high specificity and sensitivity. Productive status was seen about 90% or about 30% of the time for most TCR beta V segments in an earlier analysis.

This clonotype was obtained from a man aged 25 to 40 in good health and CMV-seropositive. The chain has TRBV7-6 and TRBJ2-3, with 13 positions matching TRBD2. The sequenced material came from PBMCs. CDR3 nucleotide sequence: TGTGCCAGCAGCACCGGACTAGCGGGGGGCACAGATACGCAGTATTTT. Translating gives CASSTGLAGGTDTQYF.